Sequencing of this T cell receptor (beta chain) was carried out in a study of blood T cell repertoires in COVID-19. Study background: There were acute and convalescent COVID-19 samples, and they came from the United States, Italy and Spain. Sample material is recorded as cDNA or gDNA derived from T cells, B-cell-depleted T cells, or PBMCs.

Original processing notes: Estimates of nucleated cell counts were drawn from the amplification of reference gene primers. Produced via immunoSEQ multiplex PCR; TCRdb's table is partial and in-frame only. V and J calls and clone size are those listed in that table; D and trimming were worked out from the DNA. The repertoire holds 120,000 to 150,000 clones, with approximately 85% as singletons. The sequencing sample was made of peripheral blood. The sequence was obtained from a man in his fifties with acute or convalescent COVID-19.

CDR3 in DNA: TGTGCCAGCTCACCACCGGACAGATACGAGCAGTACTTC. It codes for CASSPPDRYEQYF. J is TRBJ2-7 and V is TRBV18; the D gene is possibly TRBD1 (6 bases). The CDR3 consists of 13 residues. The V and J ends lost 0 bases and 4 bases respectively, with 7 bases between them. Germline V gene data show CDR1 as KGHSH and CDR2 as LQKENI. Full variable domain (outside the CDR3, taken from reference TRBV18 and TRBJ2-7): NAGVMQNPRHLVRRRGQEARLRCSPMKGHSHVYWYRQLPEEGLKFMVYLQKENIIDESGMPKERFSAEFPKEGPSILRIQQVVRGDSAAYFCASSPPDRYEQYFGPGTRLTVT.